The 5 T cell receptor beta chains reported below all come from one sample, sequenced in a study of blood T cells in healthy people across ages. Sample-barcoded 5' priming and a J-beta primer mix drove a second PCR of roughly 7 to 11 cycles. Using its own MiXCR run on the 5' RACE reads, TCRdb lists one record per CDR3 protein. Among over 1.5 million distinct CDR3 sequences listed, just under 50% were seen once. The specimen was blood. These receptor sequences come from a woman in her thirties or forties in good health.

The genes are TRBV12-3 or TRBV12-4 and TRBJ2-7, with 7 bases identical to TRBD1. The V and J ends lost 4 bases and 5 bases, in that order; junction bases with no gene match: 8. The length of the CDR3 is 14 residues. The CDR3 DNA reads as TGTGCCAGCAGTTCCGTACAGGGGAAGGACGAGCAGTACTTC. Amino acid sequence: CASSSVQGKDEQYF.

The rearrangement uses TRBV6-2 or TRBV6-3 and TRBJ2-2; D unclear. This CDR3 contains 14 residues. Trimming removed 6 bases from V and 6 bases from J, with 14 bases in between. Germline CDR1 and CDR2: MNHEY and SVGEGT. Here the CDR3 reads CASSRSQRAGELFF. CDR3 sequence (DNA): TGTGCCAGCAGCCGCTCGCAGAGAGCCGGGGAGCTGTTTTTT.

The V and J genes are TRBV6-5 and TRBJ2-1, with TRBD1 as a possible D gene (5 bases). V lost 2 bases, J lost 8 bases, and 10 bases lay in between. Germline V lookup: CDR1 MNHEY, CDR2 SVGAGI. The CDR3 length is 13 residues. In nucleotides, the CDR3 is TGTGCCAGCAGTTACCCAACAGGCCATGAGCAGTTCTTC. It specifies CASSYPTGHEQFF.

This clonotype has just a few counts. The rearrangement links TRBV5-5 to TRBJ2-5, with 7 bases that match TRBD2. Germline trimming cut 4 bases from V and 6 bases from J; bases unmatched to any gene: 18. The CDR3 spans 17 residues. Germline V lookup: CDR1 SGHKS, CDR2 YYEKEE (reference sequence). Written as DNA, the CDR3 is TGTGCCAGCAGCGGCTTGGTGGGCGGGGGAGCCTCGAAGACCCAGTACTTC. This encodes CASSGLVGGGASKTQYF.

This clonotype was observed a few times. This chain links TRBV4-1 with TRBJ2-7; D is unclear. V lost 4 bases to trimming and J lost 3 bases, with 22 bases between them. The CDR3 has 17 residues. Germline V gives CDR1 MGHRA, CDR2 YSYEKL. CDR3 region: CASSLLIGASANYEQYF. In DNA form, the CDR3 reads TGCGCCAGCAGCCTACTGATAGGCGCCTCAGCCAACTACGAGCAGTACTTC.